One sample yielded the 8 T cell receptor beta chains listed below, sequenced in a study of blood T cell repertoires in COVID-19. Repertoires were generated with immunoSEQ multiplex PCR, while TCRdb's copy carries only in-frame clones and drops some. The sample yields under 100,000 clones, around 88% seen once. Source material: peripheral blood. Every receptor here comes from a woman aged 60-75 years with acute or convalescent COVID-19.

This rearrangement joins TRBV11-3 to TRBJ2-1; 12 bases are shared with TRBD1. Germline V CDR1 and CDR2: SGHNT, YENEEA. There are 16 residues in the CDR3. V shed 1 base, J shed 7 bases, and the junction held 5 bases outside the gene matches. CDR3 sequence reads: CASSLVGQGAGNEQFF. CDR3 nucleotides: TGTGCCAGCAGCTTAGTGGGACAGGGGGCGGGGAATGAGCAGTTCTTC.

The CDR3 spells CASSLPRGYQETQYF. The CDR3 DNA is TGTGCCAGCAGCTTGCCCAGGGGTTATCAAGAGACCCAGTACTTC. The J gene is TRBJ2-5, the V gene TRBV11-3, with a weak D call TRBD1 (6 bases). V lost 3 bases and J 2 bases, leaving 13 bases between the germline ends. Looked up from germline, CDR1 is SGHNT and CDR2 is YENEEA. The CDR3 contains 15 residues.

This chain joins TRBV6-5 and TRBJ1-3; weak D call: TRBD1 (6 bases). CDR1 MNHEY and CDR2 SVGAGI come from the germline V gene. The V end lost 0 bases, the J end lost 0 bases, and 6 bases lay between the germline ends. CDR3 length: 15 amino acids. This chain's CDR3 is CASSYSQGSGNTIYF. The CDR3 DNA reads as TGTGCCAGCAGTTACTCACAGGGCTCTGGAAACACCATATATTTT.

The rearrangement uses TRBV4-3 and TRBJ2-4, with D perhaps matching TRBD2 (5 bases). Per germline, CDR1 LGHNA and CDR2 YSLEER. The CDR3 sequence is 16 residues long. Trimming took 2 bases from V and 3 from J, leaving 14 bases between them. CDR3 sequence (DNA): TGCGCCAGCAGCCAAATTTCGGGGAGCGGCAAAAACATTCAGTACTTC. It translates to CASSQISGSGKNIQYF.

The rearrangement links TRBV10-3 to TRBJ2-3; no clear D gene. This CDR3 region has 15 residues. The V gene lost 0 bases and the J gene lost 6 bases, with 13 bases spanning the gap. Germline V gene lookup returns CDR1 ENHRY and CDR2 SYGVKD. CDR3 loop: CAISESLTTTDTQYF. CDR3 nucleotide sequence: TGTGCCATCAGTGAGTCTCTAACTACCACGGATACGCAGTATTTT.

This rearrangement joins TRBV19 to TRBJ1-5; 7 bases align to TRBD1. Trimming cost V 6 bases and J 4 bases; bases outside gene matches: 9. The germline gives CDR1 LNHDA, CDR2 SQIVND (reference sequence). The CDR3 runs 15 residues. The DNA of the CDR3 is TGTGCCAGTAGCCCCTCGGACAGGCCAAATCAGCCCCAGCATTTT. The encoded protein is CASSPSDRPNQPQHF.

This clone was detected only once. The chain employs TRBV7-9 and TRBJ2-5; TRBD2 matches at 8 bases. Per the germline V gene, CDR1 is SEHNR and CDR2 is FQNEAQ (reference sequence). The CDR3 is 13 residues long. Unmatched junction bases numbered 7, after V lost 10 bases and J lost 3 bases. Here the CDR3 DNA reads TGTGCCACACCGGGAGGGGATGAAGAGACCCAGTACTTC. Translating it yields CATPGGDEETQYF.

This chain joins TRBV5-1 and TRBJ2-5; possible D gene TRBD1, 6 bases. This CDR3 comprises 14 residues. Germline-derived CDR1 and CDR2 are SGHRS and YFSETQ. V was pared by 7 bases and J by 2 bases, with 15 bases between. In DNA, the CDR3 is TGCGCCAGCCAAGCTCTGGGGGCACAAGAGACCCAGTACTTC. This encodes CASQALGAQETQYF.